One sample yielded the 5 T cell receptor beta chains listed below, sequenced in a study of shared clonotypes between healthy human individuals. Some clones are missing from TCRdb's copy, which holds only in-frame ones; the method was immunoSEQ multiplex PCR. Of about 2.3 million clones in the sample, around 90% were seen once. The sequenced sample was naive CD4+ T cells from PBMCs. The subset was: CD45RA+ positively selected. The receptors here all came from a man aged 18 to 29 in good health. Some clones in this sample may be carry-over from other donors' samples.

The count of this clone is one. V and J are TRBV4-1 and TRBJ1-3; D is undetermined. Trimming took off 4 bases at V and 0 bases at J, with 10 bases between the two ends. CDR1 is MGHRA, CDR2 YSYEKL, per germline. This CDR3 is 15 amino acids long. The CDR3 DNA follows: TGCGCCAGCAGCCCCATCCCAGGCTCTGGAAACACCATATATTTT. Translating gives CASSPIPGSGNTIYF.

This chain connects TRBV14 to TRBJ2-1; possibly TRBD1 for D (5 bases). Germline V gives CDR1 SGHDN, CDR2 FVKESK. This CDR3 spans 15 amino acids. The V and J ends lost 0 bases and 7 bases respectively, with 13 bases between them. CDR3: CASSQDLRGLNEQFF. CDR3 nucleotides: TGTGCCAGCAGCCAAGATCTAAGGGGCTTGAATGAGCAGTTCTTC. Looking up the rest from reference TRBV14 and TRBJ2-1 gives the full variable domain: EAGVTQFPSHSVIEKGQTVTLRCDPISGHDNLYWYRRVMGKEIKFLLHFVKESKQDESGMPNNRFLAERTGGTYSTLKVQPAELEDSGVYFCASSQDLRGLNEQFFGPGTRLTVL.

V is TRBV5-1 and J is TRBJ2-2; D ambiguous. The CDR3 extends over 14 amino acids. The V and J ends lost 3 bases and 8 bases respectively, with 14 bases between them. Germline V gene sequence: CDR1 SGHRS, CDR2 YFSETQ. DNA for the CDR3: TGCGCCAGCAGCTCATGGACGCAATTGGGGGAGCTGTTTTTT. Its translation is CASSSWTQLGELFF. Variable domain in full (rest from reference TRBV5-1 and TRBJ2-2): KAGVTQTPRYLIKTRGQQVTLSCSPISGHRSVSWYQQTPGQGLQFLFEYFSETQRNKGNFPGRFSGRQFSNSRSEMNVSTLELGDSALYLCASSSWTQLGELFFGEGSRLTVL.

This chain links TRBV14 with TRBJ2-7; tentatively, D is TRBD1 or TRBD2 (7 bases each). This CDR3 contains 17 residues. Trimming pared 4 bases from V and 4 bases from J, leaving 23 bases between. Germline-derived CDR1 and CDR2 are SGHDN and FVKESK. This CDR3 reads CASSPWGSNRGGYEQYF. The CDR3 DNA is TGTGCCAGCAGCCCCTGGGGGTCCAACAGGGGAGGGTACGAGCAGTACTTC.

The CDR3 protein is CASRRAVDTSYNEQFF. The DNA for the CDR3 is TGTGCCAGTAGGCGAGCGGTAGATACTTCCTACAATGAGCAGTTCTTC. The V gene is TRBV19, the J gene TRBJ2-1, with a weak D call TRBD2 (5 bases). With 6 bases removed from V and 1 base from J, the gap between germline ends came to 16 bases. The CDR3 runs 16 residues. CDR1 is LNHDA, CDR2 SQIVND, per germline (reference sequence).